This T cell receptor (beta chain) was retrieved from a study of T cell changes during pregnancy in multiple sclerosis. This CDR3 comprises 14 residues. The germline CDR1 and CDR2 sequences are GTSNPN and SVGIG (reference sequence). The method was immunoSEQ multiplex PCR; TCRdb's version includes in-frame clones alone and lacks a portion of them. The sample shows about 73,000 clones, around 94% of them seen only once. The TCR comes from a female donor in good health, enrolled as a control in a pregnancy study. The sequences come from peripheral blood, collected in the third trimester of pregnancy. The chain uses TRBV30 and TRBJ2-5, with a possible D match to TRBD2 (6 bases). The DNA end is a closer match to TRBJ2-7, so the J assignment may be wrong. Here the CDR3 DNA reads TGTGCCTGGAGTGTAGGAGGGGTGGGCTACGAGCAGTACTTC. Its protein product is CAWSVGGVGYEQYF.